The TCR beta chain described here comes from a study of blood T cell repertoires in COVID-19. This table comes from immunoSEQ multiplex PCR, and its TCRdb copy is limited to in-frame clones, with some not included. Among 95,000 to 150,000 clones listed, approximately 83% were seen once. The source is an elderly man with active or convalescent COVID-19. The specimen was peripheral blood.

CDR3 amino acids: CASSLDRGRETQYF. As DNA, the CDR3 is TGTGCCAGCAGTCTGGACAGGGGAAGAGAGACCCAGTACTTC. The J gene is TRBJ2-5, the V gene TRBV6-5, with TRBD1 matching over 9 bases. Per germline, CDR1 MNHEY and CDR2 SVGAGI. This CDR3 region has 14 residues. V was pared by 5 bases and J by 4 bases, with 5 bases of the junction left unmatched.